Presented here are 14 T cell receptor beta chains from one specimen sequenced in a study of T cell responses to AZD1222 COVID-19 vaccine. Only in-frame clones appear in the TCRdb table, and some are missing; sequencing was by immunoSEQ multiplex PCR. In the table there are over 80,000 clones, around 87% of which are singletons. This material consisted of peripheral blood, taken on day 0 of AZD1222 vaccination. All receptors derive from an adult in good health.

V usage is TRBV7-2 and J usage is TRBJ2-5, with a weak D call TRBD1 (6 bases). The CDR3 length is 15 residues. V was pared by 2 bases and J by 1 base, with 11 bases between. Germline CDR1 SGHTA, CDR2 FQGNSA. CDR3 bases: TGTGCCAGCAGCTTAATCAGGGGCAGCCAAGAGACCCAGTACTTC. Amino acid sequence: CASSLIRGSQETQYF.

The chain recombines TRBV29-1 with TRBJ2-5; 10 positions agree with TRBD2. This CDR3 has 16 residues. Trimming removed 1 base from V and 4 bases from J; junction bases left unmatched: 9. Germline values: CDR1 SQVTM, CDR2 ANQGSEA. The CDR3: CSVEGSSGRVGETQYF. The CDR3 nucleotides are TGCAGCGTTGAAGGATCGAGCGGGAGGGTTGGAGAGACCCAGTACTTC.

The chain joins TRBV19 to TRBJ1-1; the match to TRBD1 covers 7 bases. Germline V gives CDR1 LNHDA, CDR2 SQIVND (reference sequence). This CDR3 is built from 14 residues. V gave up 5 bases and J gave up 4 bases; unmatched junction bases: 7. CDR3: CASSVGQASTEAFF. The CDR3 region has the DNA TGTGCCAGTAGTGTCGGACAGGCCAGCACTGAAGCTTTCTTT.

This sequence joins TRBV19 and TRBJ2-1; the D is unclear. CDR1 LNHDA and CDR2 SQIVND come from the germline V gene (reference sequence). The CDR3 is 12 residues long. Trimming took 8 bases from V and 3 from J, leaving 8 bases between them. This CDR3 is CASCAVYNEQFF. CDR3 bases: TGTGCCAGTTGCGCGGTCTACAATGAGCAGTTCTTC.

The rearrangement joins TRBV29-1 to TRBJ2-7; TRBD1 matches at 8 bases. V lost 1 base, J lost 0 bases, and 5 bases stayed unmatched. This CDR3 is 15 amino acids long. CDR1 and CDR2 from the germline V gene are SQVTM and ANQGSEA. The CDR3 DNA sequence: TGCAGCGTTGAAGGGACAGGGCTCAGCTCCTACGAGCAGTACTTC. This gives the protein CSVEGTGLSSYEQYF.

This clone was counted once. The chain recombines TRBV28 with TRBJ2-7, with D unclear. Germline V CDR1 and CDR2: MDHEN, SYDVKM. V lost 10 bases, J lost 2 bases, and 18 bases lay in between. The CDR3 runs to 14 residues. The CDR3 DNA reads TGTGCCACCAATGGGGTAGGGCTCCCCTACGAGCAGTACTTC. This translates into CATNGVGLPYEQYF.

The chain uses TRBV19 and TRBJ1-1; no firm D call. Germline-derived CDR1 and CDR2 are LNHDA and SQIVND (reference sequence). The CDR3 has 17 residues. The V gene lost 5 bases and the J gene lost 1 base, with 20 bases spanning the gap. The CDR3, as DNA: TGTGCCAGTAGTTCCCCTATGACACGTCGTTGGAACACTGAAGCTTTCTTT. It yields the protein CASSSPMTRRWNTEAFF. Supplemented by reference TRBV19 and TRBJ1-1, the full variable domain reads DGGITQSPKYLFRKEGQNVTLSCEQNLNHDAMYWYRQDPGQGLRLIYYSQIVNDFQKGDIAEGYSVSREKKESFPLTVTSAQKNPTAFYLCASSSPMTRRWNTEAFFGQGTRLTVV.

Note on this clone: Other DNA variants within this sample encode the same CDR3. This chain joins TRBV5-1 and TRBJ2-7; 7 bases are shared with TRBD2. Trimming cost V 2 bases and J 3 bases; bases outside gene matches: 2. The V gene's germline CDR1 is SGHRS and CDR2 YFSETQ. CDR3 length: 13 amino acids. The CDR3 bases are TGCGCCAGCAGCTTAACGGGGGGCTACGAGCAGTACTTC. Its protein is CASSLTGGYEQYF.

The chain joins TRBV5-5 to TRBJ2-1; 8 bases agree with TRBD1. V was clipped by 2 bases and J by 8 bases; unmatched bases: 3. This CDR3 spans 13 amino acids. Germline lookup yields CDR1 SGHKS and CDR2 YYEKEE (reference sequence). CDR3 DNA: TGTGCCAGCAGCTTTCAGGGGGCCCATGAGCAGTTCTTC. Amino acid sequence: CASSFQGAHEQFF.

The rearrangement links TRBV6-5 to TRBJ1-2; unclear D gene. V was pared by 6 bases and J by 0 bases, with 8 bases between. CDR3 length: 13 amino acids. Germline CDR1 and CDR2: MNHEY and SVGAGI. CDR3 nucleotide sequence: TGTGCCAGCAGATTAGACGCTAACTATGGCTACACCTTC. Protein product: CASRLDANYGYTF.

The genes are TRBV25-1 and TRBJ2-1; D gene unclear. Germline assignment: CDR1 MGHDK and CDR2 SYGVNS. Trimming left V 3 bases short and J 4 bases short, with 13 bases between. The CDR3 is 15 amino acids. The CDR3 sequence: CASSDYSLEYNEQFF. CDR3 DNA: TGTGCCAGCAGTGATTATAGTCTGGAGTACAATGAGCAGTTCTTC.

This chain uses TRBV25-1 with TRBJ1-2, with TRBD1 identical over 7 bases. Germline assignment: CDR1 MGHDK and CDR2 SYGVNS. The CDR3 extends over 15 amino acids. The V gene end was trimmed by 1 base and the J gene end by 6 bases; junction bases not matched to a gene: 8. CDR3 in amino acids: CASSELSGTADGYTF. The CDR3 bases are TGTGCCAGCAGTGAATTATCTGGGACAGCCGATGGCTACACCTTC.

This clone is a singleton in its sample. The V and J genes are TRBV7-9 and TRBJ2-7, with D possibly matching TRBD1 (6 bases). The germline V gene has CDR1 SEHNR and CDR2 FQNEAQ (reference sequence). This CDR3 is built from 16 residues. V dropped 1 base and J dropped 1 base, with 14 bases sitting between them. CDR3 nucleotide sequence: TGTGCCAGCAGCTTAGGTTCGGCAGGGGTTTCCTACGAGCAGTACTTC. Its translation: CASSLGSAGVSYEQYF.

V and J are TRBV12-1 and TRBJ1-5; TRBD1 is taken as the D call from the table, unchecked against the DNA. TRBV12-1 is a documented pseudogene. The CDR3 has 14 amino acids. In DNA form, the CDR3 reads TGTGCCAGCAGCTCCCACAGGGGGAATCAGCCCCAGCATTTT. Translation: CASSSHRGNQPQHF.